Listed below are T cell receptor beta chains from one sample, sequenced in a study of T cell responses to AZD1222 COVID-19 vaccine. Data came from immunoSEQ multiplex PCR; TCRdb stores just in-frame clones and leaves some out. The top ten clones hold 1.5% to 2% of a sample with 120,000 to 150,000 clones, roughly 90% of them seen once. Sequenced material: peripheral blood, taken 28 days after the second AZD1222 dose. The receptor source for this set is an adult who received the AZD1222 COVID-19 vaccine. Each CDR3 is given with its conserved first and last residue. D genes are given only for firm matches. Clone sizes are given selectively: once, few, many, or a class where the clone is expanded.

.,TRBV6-6,TRBJ2-5,.,TGTGCCAGCAGTTACTCGCGTAATACAGCAGAGACCCAGTACTTC,CASSYSRNTAETQYF
TRBD1,TRBV19,TRBJ2-3,.,TGTGCCAGTGGTGGACAGGGAGGAACAGATACGCAGTATTTT,CASGGQGGTDTQYF
TRBD1,TRBV4-3,TRBJ1-5,.,TGCGCCAGCAGCCCCGGGACAGCTCTCAATCAGCCCCAGCATTTT,CASSPGTALNQPQHF
.,TRBV5-6,TRBJ1-2,.,TGTGCCAGCAGCCGTACAGGGTCTAACTATGGCTACACCTTC,CASSRTGSNYGYTF
.,TRBV27,TRBJ1-5,.,TGTGCCAGCAGCTGGGGAGGAGACCAGCCCCAGCATTTT,CASSWGGDQPQHF
.,TRBV24-1,TRBJ2-1,.,TGTGCCACCGGAGGATACCGGGACCACTCCTACAATGAGCAGTTCTTC,CATGGYRDHSYNEQFF
.,TRBV10-3,TRBJ2-1,once,TGTGCCATCAGTGGGTCAGATGGAAGCAATGAGCAGTTCTTC,CAISGSDGSNEQFF
TRBD1,TRBV27,TRBJ1-1,.,TGTGCCAGCAGTTTACGACAGGGCAAGAACACTGAAGCTTTCTTT,CASSLRQGKNTEAFF
.,TRBV19,TRBJ1-3,.,TGTGCCAGTACCCCCTTCGGGGGCAACCTAGGAAACACCATATATTTT,CASTPFGGNLGNTIYF
.,TRBV12-3/TRBV12-4,TRBJ1-2,.,TGTGCCAGCAGTCGGGACTATGGCTACACCTTC,CASSRDYGYTF
TRBD2,TRBV6-2/TRBV6-3,TRBJ2-7,once,TGTGCCAGCAGCGGCAGCGGGAGGGTCTACGAGCAGTACTTC,CASSGSGRVYEQYF
TRBD1,TRBV12-5,TRBJ1-2,.,TGTGCTAGTGGTTTTCAGATGCGGACAGGGGACTATGGCTACACCTTC,CASGFQMRTGDYGYTF
.,TRBV9,TRBJ1-4,.,TGTGCCAGCAGCGCGCGACAGACCGCAACTAATGAAAAACTGTTTTTT,CASSARQTATNEKLFF
.,TRBV9,TRBJ1-1,.,TGTGCCAGCAGCGTAGGGGTAGGGGGTAAACCGATGAACACTGAAGCTTTCTTT,CASSVGVGGKPMNTEAFF
.,TRBV24-1,TRBJ2-7,once,TGTGCCACCAGTGCCGCCGGGGTTTACGAGCAGTACTTC,CATSAAGVYEQYF
TRBD1,TRBV11-2,TRBJ1-3,.,TGTGCCAGCAGCCAAACCCAGGGGGAAAAAAACACCATATATTTT,CASSQTQGEKNTIYF
TRBD1,TRBV7-9,TRBJ2-1,.,TGTGCCAGCAGCCCCCTGGGGCAGGGGGACAATGAGCAGTTCTTC,CASSPLGQGDNEQFF
TRBD2,TRBV6-5,TRBJ2-1,.,TGTGCCAGCAGTTCCCCGACTAGCGGGAGCTACAATGAGCAGTTCTTC,CASSSPTSGSYNEQFF
TRBD1,TRBV30,TRBJ2-7,.,TGTGCCTGGAGTGTCCCCGGGACAGGGGGCTCCTACGAGCAGTACTTC,CAWSVPGTGGSYEQYF
.,TRBV5-1,TRBJ2-6,.,TGCGCCAGCAGCTTGGCCGGAAGCTCTGGGGCCAACGTCCTGACTTTC,CASSLAGSSGANVLTF
.,TRBV7-9,TRBJ2-2,.,TGTGCCAGCAGCTGGGGGGGGCGGACCGGGGAGCTGTTTTTT,CASSWGGRTGELFF
.,TRBV11-2,TRBJ1-1,once,TGTGCCAGCAGCCCTCCGGGCCAGAGCACTGAAGCTTTCTTT,CASSPPGQSTEAFF
TRBD2,TRBV7-8,TRBJ2-7,.,TGTGCCAGCAGCTTAGCGACTAGCGGGGGAGGTAGGGAGCAGTACTTC,CASSLATSGGGREQYF
.,TRBV7-9,TRBJ1-1,.,TGTGCCAGCAGCGTAGGGGACAAGGCGTGGCACACTGAAGCTTTCTTT,CASSVGDKAWHTEAFF
TRBD1,TRBV24-1,TRBJ1-4,.,TGTGCCACCAGTGTTCAGGGACAGGGGTGGGAAAATGAAAAACTGTTTTTT,CATSVQGQGWENEKLFF
.,TRBV7-6,TRBJ1-2,.,TGTGCCAGCAGCCCCAACCCACTTCGGACAACTAACTATGGCTACACCTTC,CASSPNPLRTTNYGYTF
.,TRBV18,TRBJ2-7,.,TGTGCCAGCTCACCTACCGGGACGGTACACTACGAGCAGTACTTC,CASSPTGTVHYEQYF
.,TRBV3-1/TRBV3-2,TRBJ2-7,.,TGTGCCAGCAGCCAACCCCCCGGGGGTTCGTCGGCCTACGAGCAGTACTTC,CASSQPPGGSSAYEQYF
.,TRBV7-3,TRBJ1-2,few,TGTGCCAGCAGCTTAACCGGGGGTCGACTGGATGGCTACACCTTC,CASSLTGGRLDGYTF
TRBD1,TRBV7-2,TRBJ1-2,.,TGTGCCAGCAGTCCAGACAGGGCTTATGGCTACACCTTC,CASSPDRAYGYTF
TRBD1,TRBV25-1,TRBJ2-2,.,TGTGCCAGCGGGGACAGGACCGGGGAGCTGTTTTTT,CASGDRTGELFF
TRBD2,TRBV28,TRBJ2-1,.,TGTGCCAGCATCCCCGGGACTAGCGGGAGGGACTCCTACAATGAGCAGTTCTTC,CASIPGTSGRDSYNEQFF
.,TRBV30,TRBJ1-1,once,TGTGCCTGGAGTTTTCTCGAGGTGGCCGGTGAAGCTTTCTTT,CAWSFLEVAGEAFF
.,TRBV19,TRBJ1-5,.,TGTGCCAGTACCCTCTCAGGGGGCAATCAGCCCCAGCATTTT,CASTLSGGNQPQHF
.,TRBV30,TRBJ2-2,.,TGTGCCTGGAACCCGGGACCTAGGTCCGGGGAGCTGTTTTTT,CAWNPGPRSGELFF
.,TRBV2,TRBJ2-7,.,TGTGCCAGCAGTGCGGGCAGAATCTCCTACGAGCAGTACTTC,CASSAGRISYEQYF
TRBD1,TRBV5-4,TRBJ2-5,few,TGTGCCAGCAGATTAACAGGGGAACGAGAGACCCAGTACTTC,CASRLTGERETQYF
TRBD1,TRBV5-1,TRBJ2-7,.,TGCGCCAGCAGCTTAGGGCCAGGGACAGGGGAATACGAGCAGTACTTC,CASSLGPGTGEYEQYF
.,TRBV7-2,TRBJ1-3,.,TGTGCCAGCAGCCCTCGCGGGGGGAGCTCTGGAAACACCATATATTTT,CASSPRGGSSGNTIYF
.,TRBV19,TRBJ2-2,.,TGTGCCAGTACCCCACAAGGTGGGGGCACGAGGGAGCTGTTTTTT,CASTPQGGGTRELFF
.,TRBV27,TRBJ2-5,once,TGTGCCAGCAGTTTCAACCCAACGTACCAAGAGACCCAGTACTTC,CASSFNPTYQETQYF
.,TRBV5-1,TRBJ2-1,once,TGCGCCAGCAGCTCTGGACCTAGCTCCTACAATGAGCAGTTCTTC,CASSSGPSSYNEQFF
.,TRBV18,TRBJ2-7,.,TGTGCCAGCTCGCCACCGACAGGCCATCTTGCGTACGAGCAGTACTTC,CASSPPTGHLAYEQYF
TRBD1,TRBV10-1,TRBJ2-7,.,TGCGCCAGCAGTGGGACAGGTGGGCCCTACGAGCAGTACTTC,CASSGTGGPYEQYF
TRBD1,TRBV5-1,TRBJ1-4,once,TGCGCCAGCAGCTTGAGGGCAGGGGGTGAAAAACTGTTTTTT,CASSLRAGGEKLFF
.,TRBV7-9,TRBJ1-1,.,TGTGCCAGCAGCCTACGTTTGGGGGCGCGCGCCACTGAAGCTTTCTTT,CASSLRLGARATEAFF
.,TRBV30,TRBJ2-1,.,TGTGCCTGGAGTGGGGGGTCAAATGAGCAGTTCTTC,CAWSGGSNEQFF
.,TRBV7-3,TRBJ2-2,once,TGTGCCAGCAGCTGGGGTGCCGGCGGGGAGCTGTTTTTT,CASSWGAGGELFF
.,TRBV29-1,TRBJ2-7,.,TGCAGCGCTATAGACAGGAGCTCCTACGAGCAGTACTTC,CSAIDRSSYEQYF